This T cell receptor beta chain is drawn from a study of regulatory T cells in long-lasting Graves disease. This clonotype was picked up many times. Time point noted: newly diagnosed GD, antithyroid drugs for less than 3 months. PBMCs provided the RNA from which the TCR library was made. Germline loops: CDR1 MDHEN, CDR2 SYDVKM. V was trimmed by 6 bases and J by 1 base, leaving 6 bases between them. This CDR3 contains 12 residues. Arm-PCR with iRepertoire HTBI primers amplified the CDR3 regions for these TCR beta libraries. TCRdb redid the calling of the multiplex PCR reads with MiXCR, one entry per CDR3 protein. This table holds some 560,000 distinct CDR3 sequences, about 16% found once. The sample was also linked to a second study, of T cells in Graves' hyperthyroidism and ophthalmopathy.

The sequencing here drew on peripheral blood mononuclear cells (PBMCs), taken at new diagnosis, from a patient treated with antithyroid drugs. The TCR sequence derives from a woman aged 35-65 years with Graves disease. The J gene is TRBJ2-5, the V gene TRBV28; D perhaps matches TRBD2 (5 bases). As DNA, the CDR3 is TGTGCCAGCAGGGAGGCCCAAGAGACCCAGTACTTC. Amino acids: CASREAQETQYF.